The T cell receptor beta chain described here comes from a study of siplizumab effects on memory and regulatory T cells. General study findings and limits: Major contributors to the alloresponse seemed to be naive T cells, which also appeared more diverse than memory cells.

This clone was observed a handful of times. The antigen remains unidentified. Trimming stripped 5 bases from V and 8 bases from J, with 16 bases between. The CDR3 extends over 14 amino acids. The germline V gene has CDR1 SGHNT and CDR2 YYREEE (reference sequence). TCRdb's copy holds only in-frame clones and misses some; the assay was immunoSEQ multiplex PCR. The sample records more than 85,000 clones, just over 90% being singletons. The sample was Tregs sorted from blood. This rearrangement joins TRBV5-4 to TRBJ1-4, with D maybe TRBD1 (5 bases). This TCR was sampled from a human donor in good health. The CDR3 sequence: CASSLPEKGEKLFF. The CDR3 nucleotides are TGTGCCAGCAGTCTCCCTGAGAAGGGGGAAAAACTGTTTTTT.